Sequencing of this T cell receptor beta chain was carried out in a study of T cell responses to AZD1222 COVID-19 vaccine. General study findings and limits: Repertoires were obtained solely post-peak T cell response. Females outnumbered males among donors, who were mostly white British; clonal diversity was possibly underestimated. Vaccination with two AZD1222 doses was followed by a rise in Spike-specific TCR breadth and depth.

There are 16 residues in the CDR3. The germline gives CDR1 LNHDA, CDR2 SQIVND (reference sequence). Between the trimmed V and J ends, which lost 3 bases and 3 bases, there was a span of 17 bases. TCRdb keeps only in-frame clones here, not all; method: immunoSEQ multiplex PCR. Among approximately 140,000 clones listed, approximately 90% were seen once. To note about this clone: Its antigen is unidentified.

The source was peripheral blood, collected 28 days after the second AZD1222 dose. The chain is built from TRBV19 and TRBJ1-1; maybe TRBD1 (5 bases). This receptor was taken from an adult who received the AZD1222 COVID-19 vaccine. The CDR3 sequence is CASSIMGVQDDTEAFF. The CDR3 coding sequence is TGTGCCAGTAGTATCATGGGGGTTCAGGACGACACTGAAGCTTTCTTT.